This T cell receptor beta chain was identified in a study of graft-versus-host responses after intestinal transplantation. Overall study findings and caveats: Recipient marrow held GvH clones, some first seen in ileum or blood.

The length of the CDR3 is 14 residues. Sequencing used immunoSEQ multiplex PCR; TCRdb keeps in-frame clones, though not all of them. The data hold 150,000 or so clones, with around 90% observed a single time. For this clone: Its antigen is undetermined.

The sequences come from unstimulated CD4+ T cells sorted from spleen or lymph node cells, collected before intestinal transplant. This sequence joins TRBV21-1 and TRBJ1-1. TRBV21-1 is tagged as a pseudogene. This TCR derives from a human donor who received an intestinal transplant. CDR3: CASSKAEEGTEAFF. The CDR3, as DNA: TGTGCCAGCAGCAAAGCCGAGGAAGGAACTGAAGCTTTCTTT.